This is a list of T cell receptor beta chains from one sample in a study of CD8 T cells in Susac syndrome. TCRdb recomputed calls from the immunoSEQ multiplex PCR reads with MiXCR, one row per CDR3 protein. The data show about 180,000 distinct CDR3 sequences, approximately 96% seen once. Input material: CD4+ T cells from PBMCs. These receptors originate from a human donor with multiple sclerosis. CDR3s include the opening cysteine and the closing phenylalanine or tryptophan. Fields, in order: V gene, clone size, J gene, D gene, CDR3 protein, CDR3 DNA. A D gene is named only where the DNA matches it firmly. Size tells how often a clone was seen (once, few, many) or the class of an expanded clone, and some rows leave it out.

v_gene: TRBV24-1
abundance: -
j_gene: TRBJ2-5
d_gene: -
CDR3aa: CATATRVGETQYF
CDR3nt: TGTGCCACCGCAACTCGGGTGGGCGAGACCCAGTACTTC

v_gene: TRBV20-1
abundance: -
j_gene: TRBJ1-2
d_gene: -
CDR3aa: CSARDPQGDYGYTF
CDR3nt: TGCAGTGCTAGAGACCCACAAGGGGACTATGGCTACACCTTC

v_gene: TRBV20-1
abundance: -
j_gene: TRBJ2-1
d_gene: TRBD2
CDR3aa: CSARFVGGLAGRYNEQFF
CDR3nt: TGCAGTGCTAGATTCGTTGGGGGACTAGCAGGTCGGTACAATGAGCAGTTCTTC

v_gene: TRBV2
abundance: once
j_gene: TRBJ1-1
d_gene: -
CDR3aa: CASPQGSEAFF
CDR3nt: TGTGCCAGCCCCCAAGGCTCCGAAGCTTTCTTT

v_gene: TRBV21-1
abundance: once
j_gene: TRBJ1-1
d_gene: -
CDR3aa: CASSFGTPNTEAFF
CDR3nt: TGTGCCAGCAGCTTCGGGACTCCGAACACTGAAGCTTTCTTT

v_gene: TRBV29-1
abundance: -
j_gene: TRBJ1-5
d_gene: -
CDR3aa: CSVRDGNQPQHF
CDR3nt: TGCAGCGTTCGGGACGGCAATCAGCCCCAGCATTTT

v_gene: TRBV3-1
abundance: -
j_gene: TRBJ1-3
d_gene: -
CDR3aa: CASSLGTVGNTIYF
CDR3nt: TGTGCCAGCAGTCTTGGGACGGTCGGAAACACCATATATTTT

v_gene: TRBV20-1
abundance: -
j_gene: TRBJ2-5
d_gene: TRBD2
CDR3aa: CSARASGGPGETQYF
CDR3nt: TGCAGTGCTAGGGCTAGCGGGGGGCCGGGAGAGACCCAGTACTTC

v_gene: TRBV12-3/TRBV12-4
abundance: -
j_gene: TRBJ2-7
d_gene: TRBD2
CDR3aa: CASSFSRLAGSSYEQYF
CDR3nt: TGTGCCAGCAGTTTCAGTCGGCTAGCGGGGAGCTCCTACGAGCAGTACTTC

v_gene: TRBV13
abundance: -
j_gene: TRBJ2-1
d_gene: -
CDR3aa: CASSLRTRVEFF
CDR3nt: TGTGCCAGCAGCTTAAGGACCAGGGTAGAGTTCTTC

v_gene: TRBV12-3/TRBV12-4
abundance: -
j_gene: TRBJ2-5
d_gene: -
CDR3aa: CASSFRRGEETQYF
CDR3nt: TGTGCCAGCAGTTTTCGCCGAGGGGAAGAGACCCAGTACTTC

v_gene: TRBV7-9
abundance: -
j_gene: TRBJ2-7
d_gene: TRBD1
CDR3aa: CASSIQPLTGYSYEQYF
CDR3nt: TGTGCCAGCAGCATCCAACCGTTGACAGGGTACAGCTACGAGCAGTACTTC

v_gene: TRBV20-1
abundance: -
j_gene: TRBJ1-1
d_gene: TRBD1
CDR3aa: CSARAPGQAWNTEAFF
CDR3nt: TGCAGTGCTAGGGCTCCGGGACAGGCTTGGAACACTGAAGCTTTCTTT

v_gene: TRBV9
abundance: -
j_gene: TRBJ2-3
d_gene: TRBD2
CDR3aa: CASSTERGSISTDTQYF
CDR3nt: TGTGCCAGCAGCACCGAGCGGGGGTCTATAAGCACAGATACGCAGTATTTT

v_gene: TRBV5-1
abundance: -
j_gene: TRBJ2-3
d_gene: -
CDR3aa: CASIAWDGRTDTQYF
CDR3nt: TGCGCCAGCATTGCCTGGGACGGACGCACAGATACGCAGTATTTT

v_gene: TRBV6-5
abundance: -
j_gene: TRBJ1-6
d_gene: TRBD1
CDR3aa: CASRGGGVIGSPLHF
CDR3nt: TGTGCCAGCAGAGGAGGGGGCGTTATTGGTTCACCCCTCCACTTT

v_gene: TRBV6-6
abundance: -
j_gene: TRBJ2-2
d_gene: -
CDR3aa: CASSKQEAGELFF
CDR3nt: TGTGCCAGCAGTAAACAGGAGGCCGGGGAGCTGTTTTTT

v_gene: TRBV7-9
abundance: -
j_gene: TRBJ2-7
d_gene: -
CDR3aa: CASSLALGRLYF
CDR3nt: TGTGCCAGCAGCTTAGCCCTGGGACGGTTGTACTTC

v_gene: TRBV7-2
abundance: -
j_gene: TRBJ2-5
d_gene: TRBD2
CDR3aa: CASSLDGGEETQYF
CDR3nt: TGTGCCAGCAGCTTAGACGGGGGGGAAGAGACCCAGTACTTC

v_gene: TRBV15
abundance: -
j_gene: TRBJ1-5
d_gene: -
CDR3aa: CATSRVGNQPQHF
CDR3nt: TGTGCCACCAGCAGGGTGGGCAATCAGCCCCAGCATTTT

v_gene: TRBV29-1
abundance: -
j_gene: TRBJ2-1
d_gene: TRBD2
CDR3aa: CSFTSGISNEQFF
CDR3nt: TGCAGCTTTACTAGCGGGATATCAAATGAGCAGTTCTTC

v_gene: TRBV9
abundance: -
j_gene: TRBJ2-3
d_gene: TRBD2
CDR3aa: CASSVGGGATDTQYF
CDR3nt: TGTGCCAGCAGCGTAGGCGGGGGGGCCACAGATACGCAGTATTTT

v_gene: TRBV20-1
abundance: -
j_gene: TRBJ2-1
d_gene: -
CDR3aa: CSARVPWMTSEQFF
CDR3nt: TGCAGTGCTAGAGTGCCCTGGATGACTAGTGAGCAGTTCTTC

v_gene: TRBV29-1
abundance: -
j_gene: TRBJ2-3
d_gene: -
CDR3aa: CSVELADTQYF
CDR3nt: TGCAGCGTTGAACTAGCAGATACGCAGTATTTT

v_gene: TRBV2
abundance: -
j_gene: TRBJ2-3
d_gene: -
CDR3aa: CASAQGQDTDTQYF
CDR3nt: TGTGCCAGCGCTCAAGGCCAGGACACAGATACGCAGTATTTT

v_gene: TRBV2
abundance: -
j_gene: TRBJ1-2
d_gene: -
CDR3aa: CASSAYASHTF
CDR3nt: TGTGCCAGCAGTGCGTACGCGAGCCACACCTTC

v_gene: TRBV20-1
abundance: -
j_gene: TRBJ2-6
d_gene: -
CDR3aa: CSARDRKSGANVLTF
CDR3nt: TGCAGTGCTAGAGATAGGAAGTCTGGGGCCAACGTCCTGACTTTC

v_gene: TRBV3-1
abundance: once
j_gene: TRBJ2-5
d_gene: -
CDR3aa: CASTLGGRETQYF
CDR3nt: TGTGCCAGCACCCTAGGGGGTAGGGAGACCCAGTACTTC

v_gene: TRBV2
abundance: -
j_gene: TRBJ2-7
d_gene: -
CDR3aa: CASSESKSSYEQYF
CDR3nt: TGTGCCAGCAGTGAATCGAAAAGCTCCTACGAGCAGTACTTC

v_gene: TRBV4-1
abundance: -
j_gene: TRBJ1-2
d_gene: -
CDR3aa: CASSQEGFGYGYTF
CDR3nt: TGCGCCAGCAGCCAAGAGGGGTTCGGCTATGGCTACACCTTC

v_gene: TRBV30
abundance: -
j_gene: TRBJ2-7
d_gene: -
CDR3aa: CAWSFGSYEQYF
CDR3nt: TGTGCCTGGAGTTTCGGCAGCTACGAGCAGTACTTC

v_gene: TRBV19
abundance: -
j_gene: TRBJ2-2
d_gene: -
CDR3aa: CASRTVGGTGELFF
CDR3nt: TGTGCCAGTCGGACGGTTGGAGGCACCGGGGAGCTGTTTTTT

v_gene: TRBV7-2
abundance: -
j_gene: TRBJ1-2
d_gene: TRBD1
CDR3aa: CASTPDRVNYGYTF
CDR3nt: TGTGCCAGCACCCCGGACAGGGTTAACTATGGCTACACCTTC

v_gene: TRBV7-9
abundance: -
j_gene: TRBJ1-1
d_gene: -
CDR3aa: CASSLDWGAEAFF
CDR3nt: TGTGCCAGCAGCTTAGACTGGGGGGCTGAAGCTTTCTTT

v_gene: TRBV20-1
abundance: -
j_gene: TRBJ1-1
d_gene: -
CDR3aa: CSASRGRGNTEAFF
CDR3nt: TGCAGTGCCTCCCGCGGCCGAGGGAACACTGAAGCTTTCTTT

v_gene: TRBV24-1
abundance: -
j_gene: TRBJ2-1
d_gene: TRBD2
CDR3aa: CATRSVSGVSYNEQFF
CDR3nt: TGTGCCACCCGGTCAGTTAGCGGGGTTTCGTACAATGAGCAGTTCTTC

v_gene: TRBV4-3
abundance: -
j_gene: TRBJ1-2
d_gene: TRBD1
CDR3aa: CASSQAQGLNGYTF
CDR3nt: TGCGCCAGCAGCCAAGCACAGGGGTTGAATGGCTACACCTTC

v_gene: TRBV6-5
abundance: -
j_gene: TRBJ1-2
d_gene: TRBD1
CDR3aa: CASSPTGVGYTF
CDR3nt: TGTGCCAGCAGTCCGACAGGGGTCGGCTACACCTTC

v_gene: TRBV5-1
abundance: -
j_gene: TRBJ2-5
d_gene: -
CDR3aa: CASSPRPLDTKTQYF
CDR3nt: TGCGCCAGCAGCCCTCGCCCGCTCGATACTAAGACCCAGTACTTC

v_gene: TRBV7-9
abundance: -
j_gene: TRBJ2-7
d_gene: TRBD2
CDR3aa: CASRGDPYEQYF
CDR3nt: TGTGCCAGCCGGGGGGATCCATACGAGCAGTACTTC

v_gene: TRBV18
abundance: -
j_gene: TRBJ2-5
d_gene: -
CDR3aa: CASSPGLEETQYF
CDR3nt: TGTGCCAGCTCACCGGGTCTTGAGGAGACCCAGTACTTC

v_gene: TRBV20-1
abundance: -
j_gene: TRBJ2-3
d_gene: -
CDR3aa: CSARDFAGTSTDTQYF
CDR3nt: TGCAGTGCTAGAGACTTTGCGGGGACTAGCACAGATACGCAGTATTTT

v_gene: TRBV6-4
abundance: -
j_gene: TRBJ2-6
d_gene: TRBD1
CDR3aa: CASSQTGEAGANVLTF
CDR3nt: TGTGCCAGCAGCCAGACAGGGGAAGCTGGGGCCAACGTCCTGACTTTC

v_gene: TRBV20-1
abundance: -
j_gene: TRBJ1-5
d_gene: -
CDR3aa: CSARSGALNLGPQHF
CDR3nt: TGCAGTGCTAGATCGGGGGCACTAAACCTAGGGCCCCAGCATTTT

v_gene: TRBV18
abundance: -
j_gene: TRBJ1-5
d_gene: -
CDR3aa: CASSLLGDNQPQHF
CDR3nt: TGTGCCAGCTCGCTTCTGGGCGACAATCAGCCCCAGCATTTT

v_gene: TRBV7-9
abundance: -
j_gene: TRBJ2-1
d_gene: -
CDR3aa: CASSLVAGAAYNEQFF
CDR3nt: TGTGCCAGCAGCTTAGTCGCCGGGGCCGCCTACAATGAGCAGTTCTTC

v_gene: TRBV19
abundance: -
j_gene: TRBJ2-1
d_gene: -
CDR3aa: CASSLTIGGYNEQFF
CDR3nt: TGTGCCAGTAGTTTAACAATCGGGGGCTACAATGAGCAGTTCTTC

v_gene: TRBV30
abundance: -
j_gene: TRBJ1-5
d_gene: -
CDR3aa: CAWSASGYQPQHF
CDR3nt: TGTGCCTGGAGTGCTTCGGGGTATCAGCCCCAGCATTTT

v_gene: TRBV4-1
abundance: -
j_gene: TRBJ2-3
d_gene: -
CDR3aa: CASSQIGRSSTDTQYF
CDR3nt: TGCGCCAGCAGTCAAATCGGCAGGTCTAGCACAGATACGCAGTATTTT

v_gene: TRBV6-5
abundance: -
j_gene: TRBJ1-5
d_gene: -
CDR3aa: CASSPLGEPQHF
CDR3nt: TGTGCCAGCTCCCCTCTGGGGGAGCCCCAGCATTTT

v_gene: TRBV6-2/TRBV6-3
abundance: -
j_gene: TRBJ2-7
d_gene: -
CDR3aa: CASSRGTDIYEQYF
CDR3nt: TGTGCCAGCAGTCGCGGGACAGATATTTACGAGCAGTACTTC

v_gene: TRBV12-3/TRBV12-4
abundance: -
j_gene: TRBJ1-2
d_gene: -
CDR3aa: CASNNRDLSNYGYTF
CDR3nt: TGTGCCAGCAACAACAGGGACCTTTCCAACTATGGCTACACCTTC

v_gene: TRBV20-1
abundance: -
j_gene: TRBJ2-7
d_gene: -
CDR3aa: CSARRPEGGEQYF
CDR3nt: TGCAGTGCTCGTAGACCGGAAGGGGGTGAGCAGTACTTC

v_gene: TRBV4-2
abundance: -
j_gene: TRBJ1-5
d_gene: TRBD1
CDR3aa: CASSPQTGDGQPQHF
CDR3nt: TGTGCCAGCAGCCCCCAGACAGGGGATGGGCAGCCCCAGCATTTT

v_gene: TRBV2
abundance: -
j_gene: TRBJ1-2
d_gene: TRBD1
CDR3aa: CASSDRQGRNYGYTF
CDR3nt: TGTGCCAGCAGTGACAGACAGGGAAGAAACTATGGCTACACCTTC

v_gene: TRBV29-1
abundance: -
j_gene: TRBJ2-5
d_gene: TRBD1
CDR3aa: CSVESGTGPQETQYF
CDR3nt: TGCAGCGTTGAGTCGGGGACAGGGCCCCAAGAGACCCAGTACTTC

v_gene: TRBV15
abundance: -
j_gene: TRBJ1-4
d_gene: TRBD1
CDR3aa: CATSKGTGRGEKLFF
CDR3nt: TGTGCCACCAGCAAAGGGACAGGGCGTGGTGAAAAACTGTTTTTT